The source of this T cell receptor (beta chain) is a study of blood T cell repertoires in COVID-19. Study-level information: Sites in the United States, Italy and Spain provided acute and convalescent COVID-19 samples.

The assay was immunoSEQ multiplex PCR, and TCRdb's table has in-frame clones only and misses some. The profile shows approximately 24,000 clones, 85% to 90% of them singletons. The receptor was isolated from a human donor in a cohort sampled during active COVID-19. Sequencing used peripheral blood.

CDR3 region: CASSLTANTEAFF. The CDR3 region has the DNA TGTGCCAGCAGTTTGACAGCGAACACTGAAGCTTTCTTT. This chain connects TRBV6-2 or TRBV6-3 to TRBJ1-1; D perhaps matches TRBD1 (5 bases). Germline V gene sequence: CDR1 MNHEY, CDR2 SVGEGT. This CDR3 has 13 amino acids. V was trimmed by 4 bases and J by 1 base, leaving 7 bases between them.